This note documents a single T cell receptor (beta chain) sequence. Original methodology: For nucleated cells, counts were estimated from reference gene primer amplification. Assay: immunoSEQ multiplex PCR; the TCRdb copy retains only in-frame clones and omits some. The DNA gave D and trimming, while V, J and clone size come from that table. The data show 80,000 to 130,000 clones, over 75% seen once. This entry belongs to a study of blood T cell repertoires in COVID-19. About the research overall: Both acute and convalescent COVID-19 samples were obtained from the United States, Italy and Spain. PBMCs, B-cell-depleted T cells, or T cells were the source of the cDNA or gDNA that made up the material.

This CDR3 comprises 15 residues. V was clipped by 1 base and J by 3 bases; unmatched bases: 3. Germline V gene sequence: CDR1 SGHRS, CDR2 YFSETQ. The chain has TRBV5-1 and TRBJ2-2; 7 bases line up with TRBD2. Source material: peripheral blood. The origin of this receptor is a woman aged 55-75 years with acute or convalescent COVID-19. CDR3 in amino acids: CASSLSLADTGELFF. CDR3 nucleotides: TGCGCCAGCAGCTTGTCTCTAGCGGACACCGGGGAGCTGTTTTTT.